This T cell receptor beta chain is drawn from a study of T cells in Graves' hyperthyroidism and ophthalmopathy. Findings of the study overall: Stable hyperthyroidism and ophthalmopathy were separated using 13 V-J signatures. Researchers found most expanded thyroid clonotypes above 0.001 in blood as well.

About this clonotype itself: Its matching antigen is unknown.

V shed 0 bases and J shed 2 bases, with 9 bases lying between them. From germline, CDR1 is SGDLS and CDR2 YYNGEE. CDR3 length: 15 residues. Calling Graves' hyperthyroidism stable meant ophthalmopathy did not progress within 18 months. Uncontrolled infection, other autoimmune disease, pregnancy or lactation led to exclusion. The investigators amplified TCR beta CDR3 regions from RNA transcripts. HTBI primers were the set used in a first-round RT-PCR of the TCR CDR3. TCRdb re-called the multiplex PCR reads through MiXCR, storing one row per CDR3 protein. Of about 210,000 distinct CDR3 sequences in the sample, more than 15% were seen once.

The sequence came from a man aged 45-65 years with Graves' hyperthyroidism. This sequence joins TRBV9 and TRBJ1-3; D unclear. The sequencing input was blood. CDR3 DNA sequence: TGTGCCAGCAGCGTAGCTGATTACACTGGAAACACCATATATTTT. This gives the protein CASSVADYTGNTIYF.